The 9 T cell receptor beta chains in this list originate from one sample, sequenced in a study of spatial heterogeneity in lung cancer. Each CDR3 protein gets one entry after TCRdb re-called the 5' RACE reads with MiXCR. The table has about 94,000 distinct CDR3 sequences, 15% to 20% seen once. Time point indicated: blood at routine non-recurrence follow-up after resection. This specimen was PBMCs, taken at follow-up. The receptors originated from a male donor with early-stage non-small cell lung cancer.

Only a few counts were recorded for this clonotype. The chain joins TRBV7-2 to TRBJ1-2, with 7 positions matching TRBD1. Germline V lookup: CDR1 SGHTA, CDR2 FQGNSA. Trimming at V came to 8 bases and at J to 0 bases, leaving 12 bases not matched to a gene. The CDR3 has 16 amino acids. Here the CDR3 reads CASRARGTASNYGYTF. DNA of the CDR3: TGTGCCAGCCGCGCCCGGGGGACAGCTTCTAACTATGGCTACACCTTC.

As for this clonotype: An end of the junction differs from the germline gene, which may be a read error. This CDR3 reads CASSEGNRANYGYTF. CDR3 nucleotides: TGCGCCAGCAGTGAAGGCAACAGGGCTAACTATGGCTACACCTTC. V is TRBV25-1 and J is TRBJ1-2, with D possibly matching TRBD1 (6 bases). CDR1 MGHDK and CDR2 SYGVNS come from the germline V gene. This CDR3 spans 15 amino acids.

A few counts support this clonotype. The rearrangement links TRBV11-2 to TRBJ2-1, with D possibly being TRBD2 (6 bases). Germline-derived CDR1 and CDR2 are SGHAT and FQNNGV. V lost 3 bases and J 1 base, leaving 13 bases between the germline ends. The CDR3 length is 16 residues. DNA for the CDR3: TGTGCCAGCAGCTTCCTCCGAGGGAGGTCCTACAATGAGCAGTTCTTC. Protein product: CASSFLRGRSYNEQFF.

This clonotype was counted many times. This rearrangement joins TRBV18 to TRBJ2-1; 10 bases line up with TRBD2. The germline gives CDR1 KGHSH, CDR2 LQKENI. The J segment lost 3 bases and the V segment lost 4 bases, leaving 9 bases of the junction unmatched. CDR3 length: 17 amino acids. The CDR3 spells CASSLSQLAGLYNEQFF. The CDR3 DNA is TGTGCCAGCTCACTCTCCCAACTAGCGGGACTCTACAATGAGCAGTTCTTC.

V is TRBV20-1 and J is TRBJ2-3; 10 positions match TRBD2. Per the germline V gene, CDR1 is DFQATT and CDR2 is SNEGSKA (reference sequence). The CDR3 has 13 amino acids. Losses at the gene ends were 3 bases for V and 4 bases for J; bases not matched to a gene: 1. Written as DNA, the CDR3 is TGCAGTGCTAGTAGCGGGGGGTCAGATACGCAGTATTTT. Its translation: CSASSGGSDTQYF.

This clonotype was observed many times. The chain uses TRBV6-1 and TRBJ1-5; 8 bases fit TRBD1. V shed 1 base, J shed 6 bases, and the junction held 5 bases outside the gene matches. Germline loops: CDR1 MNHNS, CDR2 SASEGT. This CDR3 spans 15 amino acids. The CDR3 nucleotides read TGTGCCAGCAGTGAAGGGACAGGGTATGGTCAGCCCCAGCATTTT. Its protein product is CASSEGTGYGQPQHF.

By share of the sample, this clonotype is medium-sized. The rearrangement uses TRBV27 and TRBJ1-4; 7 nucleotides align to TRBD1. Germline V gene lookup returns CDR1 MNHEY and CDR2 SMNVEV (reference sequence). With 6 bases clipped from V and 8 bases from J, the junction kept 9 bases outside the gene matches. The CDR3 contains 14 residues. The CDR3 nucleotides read TGTGCCAGCAGCATGACAGGGTCCGAGGAAAAACTGTTTTTT. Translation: CASSMTGSEEKLFF. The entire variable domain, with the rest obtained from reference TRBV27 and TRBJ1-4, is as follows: EAQVTQNPRYLITVTGKKLTVTCSQNMNHEYMSWYRQDPGLGLRQIYYSMNVEVTDKGDVPEGYKVSRKEKRNFPLILESPSPNQTSLYFCASSMTGSEEKLFFGSGTQLSVL.

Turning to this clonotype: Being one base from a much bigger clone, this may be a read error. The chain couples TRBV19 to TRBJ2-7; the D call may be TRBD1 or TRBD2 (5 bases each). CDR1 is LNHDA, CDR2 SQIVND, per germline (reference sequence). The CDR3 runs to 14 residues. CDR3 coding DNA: TGTGCCAGTAGTCTTGGGACGGTGCTCAGCGAGCAGTGCTTC. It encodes CASSLGTVLSEQCF.

The CDR3 DNA reads as TGCAGCGTTGAAGGGGGACAAGGAGAGACCCAGTACTTC. Translation: CSVEGGQGETQYF. The V and J genes are TRBV29-1 and TRBJ2-5, with D possibly being TRBD1 (6 bases). Germline CDR1 reads SQVTM; CDR2 reads ANQGSEA. This CDR3 spans 13 amino acids. V lost 1 base, J lost 4 bases, and 10 bases lay in between.